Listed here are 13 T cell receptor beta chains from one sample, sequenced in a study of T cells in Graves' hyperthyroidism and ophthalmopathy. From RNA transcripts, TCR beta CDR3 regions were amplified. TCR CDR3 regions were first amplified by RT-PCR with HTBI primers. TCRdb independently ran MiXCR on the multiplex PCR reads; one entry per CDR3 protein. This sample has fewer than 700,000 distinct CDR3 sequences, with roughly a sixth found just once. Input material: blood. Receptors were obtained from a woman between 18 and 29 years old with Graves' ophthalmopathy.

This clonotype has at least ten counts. The CDR3, as DNA: TGTGCCACCAGTGAGGAGACGACTAGCGGAACCTACGAGCAGTACTTC. As protein: CATSEETTSGTYEQYF. This chain links TRBV24-1 with TRBJ2-7; TRBD2 matches at 9 bases. Germline lookup yields CDR1 KGHDR and CDR2 SFDVKD. V lost 4 bases and J lost 2; bases outside the gene matches: 8. The CDR3 contains 16 residues.

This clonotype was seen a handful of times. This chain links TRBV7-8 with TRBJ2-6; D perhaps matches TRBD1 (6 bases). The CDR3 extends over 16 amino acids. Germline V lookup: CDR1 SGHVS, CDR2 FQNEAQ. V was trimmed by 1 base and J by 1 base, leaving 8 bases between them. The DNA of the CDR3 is TGTGCCAGCAGCTTAGAGGACAGATCTGGGGCCAACGTCCTGACTTTC. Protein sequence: CASSLEDRSGANVLTF.

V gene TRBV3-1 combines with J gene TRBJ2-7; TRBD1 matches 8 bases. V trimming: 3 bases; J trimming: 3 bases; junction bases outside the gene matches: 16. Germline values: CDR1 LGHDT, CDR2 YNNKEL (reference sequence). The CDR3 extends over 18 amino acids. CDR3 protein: CASSQDRDWGTDYYEQYF. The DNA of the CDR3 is TGTGCCAGCAGCCAGGACAGGGATTGGGGGACAGACTACTACGAGCAGTACTTC.

This CDR3 reads CASSPGNYNEQFF. Written as DNA, the CDR3 is TGTGCCAGTAGTCCCGGCAACTACAATGAGCAGTTCTTC. The chain joins TRBV19 to TRBJ2-1; D is ambiguous. Germline CDR1 LNHDA, CDR2 SQIVND (reference sequence). The CDR3 extends over 13 amino acids. Deletions cut 5 bases from V and 3 bases from J, with 8 bases between.

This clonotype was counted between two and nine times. CDR3 sequence reads: CASSYPPADTQYF. For the CDR3, the DNA is TGTGCCAGCAGTTATCCCCCCGCAGATACGCAGTATTTT. This rearrangement joins TRBV7-2 to TRBJ2-3, with unresolved D. Trimming pared 6 bases from V and 4 bases from J, leaving 11 bases between. The germline V gene has CDR1 SGHTA and CDR2 FQGNSA. This CDR3 has 13 residues.

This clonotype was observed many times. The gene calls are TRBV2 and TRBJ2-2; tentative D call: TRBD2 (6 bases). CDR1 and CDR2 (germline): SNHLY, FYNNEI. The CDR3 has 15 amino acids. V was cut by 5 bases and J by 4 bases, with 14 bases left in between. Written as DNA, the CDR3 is TGTGCCAGCAGTATAGATGGAGGGGCCACCGGGGAGCTGTTTTTT. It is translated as CASSIDGGATGELFF.

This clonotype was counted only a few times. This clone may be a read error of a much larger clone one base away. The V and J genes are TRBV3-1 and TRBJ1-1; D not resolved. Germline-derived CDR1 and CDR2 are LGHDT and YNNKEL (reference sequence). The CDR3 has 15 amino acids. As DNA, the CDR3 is TGTGCCAGCAGCCAAGGTGCAGCTCTGAACACTGAAGCTCTCTTT. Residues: CASSQGAALNTEALF.

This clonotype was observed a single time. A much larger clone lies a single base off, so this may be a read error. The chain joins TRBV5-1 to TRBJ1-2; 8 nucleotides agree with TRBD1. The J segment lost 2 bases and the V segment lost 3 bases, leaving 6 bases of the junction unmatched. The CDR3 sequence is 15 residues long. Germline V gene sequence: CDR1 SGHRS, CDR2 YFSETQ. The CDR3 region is CASSSGQATNYGYTF. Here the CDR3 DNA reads TGCGCCAGCAGCTCGGGACAGGCGACGAACTATGGCTACACCTTC.

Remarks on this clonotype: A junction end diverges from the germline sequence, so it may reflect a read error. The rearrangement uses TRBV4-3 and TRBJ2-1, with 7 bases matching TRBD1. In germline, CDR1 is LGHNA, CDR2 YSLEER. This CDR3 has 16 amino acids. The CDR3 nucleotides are TGCGCCAGCAGCCAAGATGAGGGGGCCTCCTACAATGAGCAGCTCTTC. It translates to CASSQDEGASYNEQLF.

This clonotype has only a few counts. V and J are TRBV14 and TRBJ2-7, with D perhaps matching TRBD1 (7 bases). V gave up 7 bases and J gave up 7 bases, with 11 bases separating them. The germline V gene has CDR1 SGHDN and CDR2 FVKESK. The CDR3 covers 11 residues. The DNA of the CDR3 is TGTGCCAGCACCAGGGGGGTGGAGCAGTACTTC. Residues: CASTRGVEQYF.

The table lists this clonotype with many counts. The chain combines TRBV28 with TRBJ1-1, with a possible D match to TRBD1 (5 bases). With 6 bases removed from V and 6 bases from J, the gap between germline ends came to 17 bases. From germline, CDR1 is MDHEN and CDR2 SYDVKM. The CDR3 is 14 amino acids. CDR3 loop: CASRPQVGVAEAFF. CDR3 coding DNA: TGTGCCAGCAGACCCCAGGTGGGGGTCGCTGAAGCTTTCTTT. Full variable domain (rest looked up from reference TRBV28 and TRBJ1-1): DVKVTQSSRYLVKRTGEKVFLECVQDMDHENMFWYRQDPGLGLRLIYFSYDVKMKEKGDIPEGYSVSREKKERFSLILESASTNQTSMYLCASRPQVGVAEAFFGQGTRLTVV.

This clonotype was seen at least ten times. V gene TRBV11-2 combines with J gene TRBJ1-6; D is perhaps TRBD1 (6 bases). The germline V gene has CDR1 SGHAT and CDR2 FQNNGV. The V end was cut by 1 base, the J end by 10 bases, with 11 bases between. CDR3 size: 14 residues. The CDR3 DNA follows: TGTGCCAGCAGCTTAGGGACAGCCGGCTCACCCCTCCACTTT. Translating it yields CASSLGTAGSPLHF.

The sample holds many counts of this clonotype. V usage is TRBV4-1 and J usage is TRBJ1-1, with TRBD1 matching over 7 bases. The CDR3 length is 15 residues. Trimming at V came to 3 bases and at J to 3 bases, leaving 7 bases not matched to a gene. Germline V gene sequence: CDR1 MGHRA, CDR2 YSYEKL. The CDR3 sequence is CASSHADRRDTEAFF. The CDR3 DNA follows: TGCGCCAGCAGCCATGCGGACAGGCGGGACACTGAAGCTTTCTTT.